The 24 T cell receptor beta chains below were found in one sample sequenced in a study of shared clonotypes between healthy human individuals. The method was immunoSEQ multiplex PCR; TCRdb's version includes in-frame clones alone and lacks a portion of them. The repertoire has approximately 2,000,000 clones, roughly 92% of them found once; the top ten carry 0.3% to 0.45%. The sequenced sample was naive CD4+ T cells from PBMCs. Documented subset: CD45RA+ positively selected. All receptors come from a young man in good health. Some clones in this sample may be carry-over from other donors' samples.

This clone was seen once. The chain recombines TRBV5-6 with TRBJ2-7; 8 positions agree with TRBD2. Germline loops: CDR1 SGHDT, CDR2 YYEEEE. Losses at the gene ends were 0 bases for V and 4 bases for J; bases not matched to a gene: 12. The CDR3 consists of 17 residues. CDR3 loop: CASSLAGLAGGRYEQYF. CDR3 DNA sequence: TGTGCCAGCAGCTTGGCGGGCCTTGCGGGAGGACGGTACGAGCAGTACTTC.

The chain links TRBV29-1 to TRBJ2-5; D gene uncertain. The DNA end favors TRBJ2-7, so the J call may be wrong. The CDR3 has 13 residues. Germline V CDR1 and CDR2: SQVTM, ANQGSEA. CDR3 loop: CSVEEGGGYEQYF. The DNA for the CDR3 is TGCAGCGTTGAAGAAGGCGGTGGCTACGAGCAGTACTTC.

V is TRBV5-1 and J is TRBJ2-3, with a possible D match to TRBD2 (6 bases). Germline CDR1 reads SGHRS; CDR2 reads YFSETQ. The CDR3 spans 16 residues. V was shortened by 4 bases and J by 6 bases, with 21 bases between the two germline ends. The CDR3 protein is CASSRLAKGLLDTQYF. The CDR3 DNA reads as TGCGCCAGCAGCCGCCTAGCGAAAGGGCTTTTGGATACGCAGTATTTT.

V and J are TRBV5-1 and TRBJ2-5; no clear D gene. This CDR3 has 14 amino acids. Looked up from germline, CDR1 is SGHRS and CDR2 is YFSETQ. V dropped 0 bases and J dropped 7 bases, with 13 bases sitting between them. DNA for the CDR3: TGCGCCAGCAGCTTGGAACTGGCTGCAGGGACCCAGTACTTC. Encoded protein: CASSLELAAGTQYF.

In DNA, the CDR3 is TGTGCCAGCAGCGCGGACAGCTACAATGAGCAGTTCTTC. It codes for CASSADSYNEQFF. The chain carries TRBV7-9 and TRBJ2-1; perhaps TRBD1 as D (6 bases). The germline V and J ends were trimmed by 5 bases and 3 bases, with 8 bases remaining between them. Germline CDR1 is SEHNR and CDR2 is FQNEAQ (reference sequence). CDR3 length equals 13 residues.

In its sample, this clone was seen once. The sample has other DNA sequences that encode this CDR3 too. The V call is TRBV9, the J call TRBJ1-3; D unclear. Germline CDR1 and CDR2: SGDLS and YYNGEE. The CDR3 has 14 residues. V was trimmed by 1 base and J by 1 base, leaving 6 bases between them. The CDR3 sequence: CASSVSGSGNTIYF. CDR3 in DNA: TGTGCCAGCAGCGTATCGGGTTCTGGAAACACCATATATTTT.

This clone was counted a single time. This chain joins TRBV7-2 and TRBJ1-2, with D uncertain. The V gene's germline CDR1 is SGHTA and CDR2 FQGNSA. The V gene lost 5 bases and the J gene lost 4 bases, with 17 bases spanning the gap. The CDR3 covers 15 residues. The CDR3 loop reads CASSPRRDVSYGYTF. For the CDR3, the DNA is TGTGCCAGCAGCCCTAGGCGGGATGTGAGCTATGGCTACACCTTC.

The chain combines TRBV7-3 with TRBJ2-2; 14 nucleotides align to TRBD2. V shed 5 bases and J 7 bases; nucleotides not matched to a gene: 9. The CDR3 extends over 17 amino acids. The germline gives CDR1 SGHTA, CDR2 FQGTGA. The CDR3 sequence is CASSLGTSGSLGGELFF. CDR3 DNA: TGTGCCAGCAGCCTCGGGACTAGCGGGAGTCTGGGCGGGGAGCTGTTTTTT.

As for this clone: Other DNA sequences in this sample translate to the same CDR3. The V gene is TRBV6-5, the J gene TRBJ2-3, with 7 bases identical to TRBD2. This CDR3 region has 14 residues. J gave up 6 bases and V 0 bases, and 3 bases lay outside the gene matches. Germline V gene lookup returns CDR1 MNHEY and CDR2 SVGAGI. CDR3 sequence (DNA): TGTGCCAGCAGTTACTCGGGGACTACCGATACGCAGTATTTT. It encodes CASSYSGTTDTQYF.

Details on this clone: The sample contains more than one DNA sequence encoding this CDR3. The chain recombines TRBV9 with TRBJ2-2; TRBD2 matches 11 bases. The CDR3 runs 15 residues. Germline V CDR1 and CDR2: SGDLS, YYNGEE. V lost 3 bases and J lost 4; bases outside the gene matches: 2. CDR3 DNA sequence: TGTGCCAGCAGCGAACTAGCGGGAGCCACCGGGGAGCTGTTTTTT. Translation gives CASSELAGATGELFF.

CDR3 in amino acids: CASSLESATEAFF. CDR3 nucleotide sequence: TGTGCCAGCAGCTTAGAGTCGGCGACTGAAGCTTTCTTT. This chain links TRBV7-9 with TRBJ1-1; unclear D gene. The CDR3 is 13 amino acids. Germline loops: CDR1 SEHNR, CDR2 FQNEAQ (reference sequence). Trimming took off 1 base at V and 5 bases at J, with 8 bases between the two ends.

The genes are TRBV6-5 and TRBJ2-3; 8 bases align to TRBD1. Per the germline V gene, CDR1 is MNHEY and CDR2 is SVGAGI. Trimming removed 5 bases from V and 4 bases from J; junction bases left unmatched: 8. The CDR3 contains 15 residues. CDR3: CASSPDRGRADTQYF. CDR3 nucleotide sequence: TGTGCCAGCAGTCCTGACAGGGGACGTGCAGATACGCAGTATTTT.

The chain joins TRBV29-1 to TRBJ2-3; 15 positions match TRBD2. Trimming took 3 bases from V and 0 from J; bases not matched to a gene: 13. CDR1 and CDR2 from the germline V gene are SQVTM and ANQGSEA. The CDR3 is 20 residues long. The CDR3 here is CSVDGVSGLAGGPSTDTQYF. The DNA for the CDR3 is TGCAGCGTTGATGGGGTTAGTGGACTAGCGGGAGGGCCGAGCACAGATACGCAGTATTTT.

The chain combines TRBV27 with TRBJ2-7; no reliable D call. Trimming took off 3 bases at V and 3 bases at J, with 15 bases between the two ends. The CDR3 runs to 15 residues. Germline V gene data show CDR1 as MNHEY and CDR2 as SMNVEV (reference sequence). The CDR3, as DNA: TGTGCCAGCAGTTTTATGGTTAATGGTGACTACGAGCAGTACTTC. Its translation is CASSFMVNGDYEQYF.

This clone showed up just once. The chain links TRBV18 to TRBJ2-1, with 7 bases fitting TRBD1. Germline-derived CDR1 and CDR2 are KGHSH and LQKENI. The CDR3 spans 14 residues. V lost 6 bases to trimming and J lost 4 bases; unmatched junction nucleotides: 6. CDR3 region: CASSAQGQYNEQFF. The CDR3 DNA is TGTGCCAGCTCGGCACAGGGACAGTACAATGAGCAGTTCTTC.

This rearrangement joins TRBV5-4 to TRBJ1-1; tentatively, D is TRBD1 (6 bases). V lost 3 bases, J lost 7 bases, and 16 bases lay in between. There are 14 residues in the CDR3. Germline V lookup: CDR1 SGHNT, CDR2 YYREEE (reference sequence). The CDR3 protein is CASSSQGGRGEAFF. In nucleotides, the CDR3 is TGTGCCAGCAGCTCCCAAGGGGGGAGAGGTGAAGCTTTCTTT. Combining the CDR3 with reference TRBV5-4 and TRBJ1-1 gives the whole variable domain ETGVTQSPTHLIKTRGQQVTLRCSSQSGHNTVSWYQQALGQGPQFIFQYYREEENGRGNFPPRFSGLQFPNYSSELNVNALELDDSALYLCASSSQGGRGEAFFGQGTRLTVV.

The rearrangement links TRBV5-1 to TRBJ2-5, with a weak D call TRBD1 (5 bases). The V end lost 2 bases, the J end lost 4 bases, and 12 bases lay between the germline ends. CDR1 and CDR2 from the germline V gene are SGHRS and YFSETQ. The CDR3 contains 14 residues. CDR3 amino acids: CASSFGHLRETQYF. The CDR3 nucleotides are TGCGCCAGCAGCTTTGGACATCTGAGAGAGACCCAGTACTTC.

This rearrangement joins TRBV6-5 to TRBJ2-5, with D uncertain. Germline V gene lookup returns CDR1 MNHEY and CDR2 SVGAGI. The CDR3 runs 15 residues. The germline V and J ends were trimmed by 6 bases and 4 bases, with 18 bases remaining between them. In DNA, the CDR3 is TGTGCCAGCAGCCGAACTCGAGACGGCAGAGAGACCCAGTACTTC. This gives the protein CASSRTRDGRETQYF.

V gene TRBV7-9 combines with J gene TRBJ2-7, with 8 bases lining up with TRBD2. CDR1 is SEHNR and CDR2 is FQNEAQ in the germline V gene (reference sequence). V gave up 6 bases and J gave up 4 bases; unmatched junction bases: 17. CDR3 length: 17 residues. The CDR3 loop reads CASSPKGMAGGVYEQYF. DNA of the CDR3: TGTGCCAGCAGTCCGAAGGGGATGGCGGGAGGTGTATACGAGCAGTACTTC.

Concerning this clone itself: One end of the junction varies from germline; a read error may be responsible. The chain links TRBV29-1 to TRBJ1-2, with D hard to call. Germline V gene sequence: CDR1 SQVTM, CDR2 ANQGSEA. The CDR3 extends over 13 amino acids. The DNA for the CDR3 is TGCAGCGTTGAAGACAGGCTTGGGGTTGGCTACGCCTTC. Its protein product is CSVEDRLGVGYAF.

This sequence joins TRBV29-1 and TRBJ2-7, with D perhaps TRBD2 (6 bases). The CDR3 sequence is 13 residues long. Germline CDR1 and CDR2: SQVTM and ANQGSEA. Trimming took off 4 bases at V and 6 bases at J, with 16 bases between the two ends. The CDR3 region is CSVGVGRSVEQYF. DNA for the CDR3: TGCAGCGTTGGTGTTGGGAGGAGTGTCGAGCAGTACTTC.

The V and J genes are TRBV19 and TRBJ2-2; unclear D gene. Germline V gene data show CDR1 as LNHDA and CDR2 as SQIVND (reference sequence). Trimming cost V 6 bases and J 7 bases, with 24 bases left between them. CDR3 length: 17 residues. CDR3 sequence reads: CASSSLPHVGFGGELFF. The CDR3 DNA follows: TGTGCCAGTAGCTCCCTGCCCCATGTGGGATTTGGCGGGGAGCTGTTTTTT.

CDR3 in amino acids: CASSIASGTYEQYF. In nucleotides, the CDR3 is TGTGCCAGTAGTATCGCTAGCGGAACCTACGAGCAGTACTTC. The chain links TRBV19 to TRBJ2-7; 7 bases line up with TRBD2. Trimming at V came to 3 bases and at J to 2 bases, leaving 4 bases not matched to a gene. CDR3 length: 14 residues. Germline CDR1 is LNHDA and CDR2 is SQIVND (reference sequence).

The chain has TRBV10-1 and TRBJ2-6; D is possibly TRBD1 or TRBD2 (5 bases each). The length of the CDR3 is 16 residues. Trimming removed 3 bases at V and 2 bases at J, with 11 bases between. Germline CDR1 and CDR2: WNHNN and SYGVQD (reference sequence). This chain's CDR3 is CASSEGTTTGANVLTF. CDR3 DNA: TGCGCCAGCAGTGAAGGGACGACGACTGGGGCCAACGTCCTGACTTTC.